The clone carrying this T cell receptor beta chain was seen ten or more times. Trimming left V 6 bases short and J 1 base short, with 8 bases between. Germline V gene data show CDR1 as MDHEN and CDR2 as SYDVKM. The CDR3 runs 13 residues. No patient had received any treatment before thyroid surgery. The sample comes from a study of metastatic and nonmetastatic thyroid tumors. TCRdb ran MiXCR on the PCR reads. The table has around 65,000 clones, approximately 15% seen once. The sequence was collected from a male donor with papillary thyroid cancer or a benign thyroid nodule (not recorded which). Some clones in this sample may be carry-over from other donors' samples. Sequencing was carried out using blood. The rearrangement uses TRBV28 and TRBJ2-3; D unresolved. CDR3 amino acids: CASRAQGTDTQYF. The CDR3 nucleotides are TGTGCCAGCAGAGCTCAGGGCACAGATACGCAGTATTTT.